Presented here are 13 T cell receptor beta chains from one specimen sequenced in a study of blood T cell repertoires in COVID-19. TCRdb's copy holds only in-frame clones and misses some; the assay was immunoSEQ multiplex PCR. The sample includes tens of thousands of clones, 79% of them seen just once. The sequencing sample was made of peripheral blood. The receptors originated from a man aged 60-69 years with acute or convalescent COVID-19.

The chain recombines TRBV5-8 with TRBJ2-7; 10 bases are shared with TRBD2. V lost 0 bases, J lost 6 bases, and 9 bases stayed unmatched. The CDR3 runs to 16 residues. Germline CDR1 is SGHTS and CDR2 is YDEGEE. CDR3 coding DNA: TGTGCCAGCAGCTTGGCGCCAGCGGGAGGGCCGCCCGAGCAGTACTTC. Protein product: CASSLAPAGGPPEQYF.

In its sample, this clone was seen once. This chain uses TRBV7-2 with TRBJ2-7; D ambiguous. The V end lost 1 base, the J end lost 2 bases, and 6 bases lay between the germline ends. This CDR3 contains 13 residues. Per germline, CDR1 SGHTA and CDR2 FQGNSA. CDR3 sequence (DNA): TGTGCCAGCAGCTTAGACTTGACCTACGAGCAGTACTTC. The encoded protein is CASSLDLTYEQYF.

The rearrangement links TRBV28 to TRBJ2-3; weak D call: TRBD1 (5 bases). The CDR3 has 17 residues. V lost 6 bases and J 5 bases, leaving 24 bases between the germline ends. The germline CDR1 and CDR2 sequences are MDHEN and SYDVKM. CDR3: CASSALGRTDTRDTQYF. CDR3 in DNA: TGTGCCAGCAGCGCCCTCGGCAGGACGGACACGCGAGATACGCAGTATTTT.

The chain carries TRBV2 and TRBJ1-2, with TRBD1 matching 7 bases. CDR1 and CDR2 (germline): SNHLY, FYNNEI. This CDR3 contains 15 residues. With 4 bases clipped from V and 8 bases from J, the junction kept 13 bases outside the gene matches. DNA of the CDR3: TGTGCCAGCAGTGCGACTCAGACGGCGACAGGGGGCTACACCTTC. Residues: CASSATQTATGGYTF.

The chain carries TRBV5-4 and TRBJ1-4; 11 bases are a match to TRBD1. V lost 5 bases to trimming and J lost 8 bases; unmatched junction nucleotides: 5. This CDR3 spans 14 amino acids. Per germline, CDR1 SGHNT and CDR2 YYREEE (reference sequence). The CDR3 reads CASRSDRGQEKLFF. DNA for the CDR3: TGTGCCAGCAGATCGGACAGGGGGCAGGAAAAACTGTTTTTT.

This chain links TRBV29-1 with TRBJ2-7, with TRBD2 matching 9 bases. The CDR3 totals 13 residues. Germline lookup yields CDR1 SQVTM and CDR2 ANQGSEA. V shed 7 bases and J 6 bases; nucleotides not matched to a gene: 10. The CDR3 is CSAASGRRSEQYF. The CDR3 DNA reads as TGCAGCGCCGCCAGCGGGAGGCGTTCCGAGCAGTACTTC.

The J gene is TRBJ1-2, the V gene TRBV2, with 10 bases matching TRBD1. Trimming at V came to 4 bases and at J to 7 bases, leaving 3 bases not matched to a gene. This CDR3 is 13 amino acids long. Germline V lookup: CDR1 SNHLY, CDR2 FYNNEI. CDR3 sequence: CASSVDRGPGYTF. CDR3 bases: TGTGCCAGCAGTGTAGACAGGGGGCCTGGCTACACCTTC.

This chain connects TRBV7-9 to TRBJ1-4; 9 bases map to TRBD1. CDR3 length equals 14 residues. CDR1 and CDR2 (germline): SEHNR, FQNEAQ (reference sequence). The V segment lost 5 bases and the J segment 8 bases; nucleotides outside the gene matches: 6. CDR3 amino acids: CASSLQGAGEKLFF. In DNA form, the CDR3 reads TGTGCCAGCAGCCTACAGGGGGCAGGGGAAAAACTGTTTTTT.

The J gene is TRBJ2-1, the V gene TRBV12-3 or TRBV12-4, with D possibly being TRBD2 (5 bases). CDR3 length: 13 amino acids. V was pared by 3 bases and J by 9 bases, with 12 bases between. CDR3: CASSFGLAGEQFF. In nucleotides, the CDR3 is TGTGCCAGCAGTTTCGGGCTAGCAGGTGAGCAGTTCTTC.

The rearrangement uses TRBV29-1 and TRBJ1-5; a possible D gene is TRBD1 (5 bases). CDR1 is SQVTM, CDR2 ANQGSEA, per germline. Deletions cut 5 bases from V and 4 bases from J, with 18 bases between. The CDR3 totals 15 residues. This CDR3 reads CSVQIGAGGNQPQHF. The CDR3, as DNA: TGCAGCGTTCAAATCGGGGCAGGAGGGAATCAGCCCCAGCATTTT.

J is TRBJ1-6 and V is TRBV3-1 (or the pseudogene TRBV3-2); TRBD1 aligns across 7 bases. Looked up from germline, CDR1 is LGHDT and CDR2 is YNNKEL (reference sequence). The junction had 9 bases not matched to a gene; V was cut back by 1 base and J by 12 bases. The CDR3 has 15 residues. Here the CDR3 reads CASSQGGTAPGPLHF. The DNA for the CDR3 is TGTGCCAGCAGCCAAGGGGGGACAGCTCCAGGACCCCTCCACTTT.

The chain recombines TRBV19 with TRBJ1-4; the D gene is possibly TRBD1 (5 bases). The length of the CDR3 is 14 residues. Trimming left V 3 bases short and J 6 bases short, with 11 bases between. CDR1 and CDR2 (germline): LNHDA, SQIVND (reference sequence). CDR3: CASSIGSGHEKLFF. The CDR3 DNA follows: TGTGCCAGTAGTATTGGTTCAGGGCATGAAAAACTGTTTTTT.

This chain links TRBV30 with TRBJ2-5; a weak D match, TRBD1 (6 bases). The CDR3 is made up of 12 amino acids. Germline lookup yields CDR1 GTSNPN and CDR2 SVGIG (reference sequence). The V and J ends lost 0 bases and 4 bases respectively, with 6 bases between them. The CDR3 DNA reads as TGTGCCTGGAGTGTACAGGGAGAGACCCAGTACTTC. Protein sequence: CAWSVQGETQYF.